These 23 T cell receptor beta chains came from one sample sequenced in a study of cytomegalovirus exposure and HLA in healthy donors (dated by TCRdb to about 2017). Libraries were prepared through the immunoSEQ multiplex PCR assay. For the multiplex PCR, a mixture combining 60 forward primers for TCR Vbeta segments and 13 reverse primers for TCR Jbeta segments was used. TCRdb retrieved this table from immuneACCESS and kept in-frame rearrangements only. Not all clones are present; in checked studies, unresolved V genes account for under half, and no reason is known for the remainder. The sample table lists under 95,000 clones, 7.6% of them with a count of one. The ten largest clones add up to under 3% of the sample. The specimen was PBMCs. Receptors originate from a man aged 45 to 65 in good health and CMV-seronegative.

This clone has only a few counts. The chain has TRBV4-1 and TRBJ2-3, with TRBD1 identical over 10 bases. V was clipped by 3 bases and J by 6 bases; unmatched bases: 9. CDR1 is MGHRA and CDR2 is YSYEKL in the germline V gene. The length of the CDR3 is 16 residues. Here the CDR3 DNA reads TGCGCCAGCAGCCACGTCCCGGGGACAGGGGTGGATACGCAGTATTTT. This gives the protein CASSHVPGTGVDTQYF.

This clone was found a few times. This rearrangement joins TRBV27 to TRBJ2-7; a possible D gene is TRBD2 (6 bases). V lost 3 bases and J lost 3, with 15 bases in between. Germline V gene sequence: CDR1 MNHEY, CDR2 SMNVEV (reference sequence). This CDR3 is built from 15 residues. DNA of the CDR3: TGTGCCAGCAGTTTCCGGCCTGCGGGGAACTACGAGCAGTACTTC. This sequence encodes CASSFRPAGNYEQYF.

The J gene is TRBJ2-3, the V gene TRBV7-9; perhaps TRBD2 as D (6 bases). Per the germline V gene, CDR1 is SEHNR and CDR2 is FQNEAQ (reference sequence). The CDR3 runs 13 residues. The V end was cut by 4 bases, the J end by 8 bases, with 13 bases between. CDR3 sequence (DNA): TGTGCCAGCAGCTCCGGTTCCGGGGGTACGCAGTATTTT. Translation: CASSSGSGGTQYF.

The chain employs TRBV21-1 and TRBJ2-3; TRBD1, the table's D call, lacks a check against the DNA. TRBV21-1 is a pseudogene segment. The CDR3 length is 16 residues. CDR3 residues: CASSNATGWAADTQYF. The CDR3 DNA reads as TGTGCCAGCAGCAACGCTACAGGGTGGGCGGCAGATACGCAGTATTTT.

This clone was observed a few times. The rearrangement uses TRBV5-5 and TRBJ1-6; tentative D call: TRBD1 (5 bases). This CDR3 region has 15 residues. CDR1 SGHKS and CDR2 YYEKEE come from the germline V gene (reference sequence). Trimming shortened V by 4 bases and J by 6 bases, and 14 bases separated the two germline ends. The CDR3 spells CASSPAEGPNSPLHF. In nucleotides, the CDR3 is TGTGCCAGCAGCCCCGCGGAGGGGCCTAATTCACCCCTCCACTTT.

This clone was detected only a few times. This chain uses TRBV30 with TRBJ2-2; D might be TRBD1 (6 bases). The CDR3 is made up of 16 amino acids. Germline loops: CDR1 GTSNPN, CDR2 SVGIG (reference sequence). Trimming left V 0 bases short and J 5 bases short, with 16 bases between. The CDR3 DNA reads TGTGCCTGGAGTGTCCCACCGGGACAAGGAACCGGGGAGCTGTTTTTT. Its protein product is CAWSVPPGQGTGELFF.

This clone was observed a handful of times. The rearrangement joins TRBV4-2 to TRBJ2-5, with TRBD2 as a possible D gene (5 bases). This CDR3 has 15 residues. In germline, CDR1 is LGHNA, CDR2 YNFKEQ. Trimming took 1 base from V and 2 from J, leaving 11 bases between them. The CDR3 is CASSQGNGEQETQYF. The CDR3 DNA sequence: TGTGCCAGCAGCCAAGGTAACGGGGAGCAAGAGACCCAGTACTTC.

V gene TRBV27 combines with J gene TRBJ1-1, with D possibly being TRBD1 (6 bases). The CDR3 runs to 17 residues. V gave up 1 base and J gave up 5 bases, with 20 bases separating them. Germline CDR1 MNHEY, CDR2 SMNVEV (reference sequence). CDR3 region: CASSLYSKGGPGTEAFF. Here the CDR3 DNA reads TGTGCCAGCAGTTTATACTCAAAGGGGGGGCCGGGGACTGAAGCTTTCTTT.

The chain carries TRBV11-3 and TRBJ2-7; D gene ambiguous. The V gene lost 1 base and the J gene lost 4 bases, with 5 bases spanning the gap. There are 12 residues in the CDR3. Germline V gene data show CDR1 as SGHNT and CDR2 as YENEEA. The CDR3 coding sequence is TGTGCCAGCAGCTTAGGAGTTTACGAGCAGTACTTC. This encodes CASSLGVYEQYF.

The V call is TRBV19, the J call TRBJ2-1; TRBD1 matches 9 bases. The CDR3 runs to 15 residues. Germline CDR1 is LNHDA and CDR2 is SQIVND (reference sequence). V lost 6 bases and J lost 1; bases outside the gene matches: 4. The chain's CDR3 is CASRRGQGSYNEQFF. As DNA, the CDR3 is TGTGCCAGTAGACGGGGACAGGGTTCCTACAATGAGCAGTTCTTC.

This clone was found a few times. The CDR3 here is CASSLKQGDATDTQYF. CDR3 nucleotide sequence: TGTGCCAGCAGCTTAAAGCAGGGGGATGCAACAGATACGCAGTATTTT. The rearrangement links TRBV7-9 to TRBJ2-3; TRBD1 aligns across 7 bases. V dropped 2 bases and J dropped 3; count of bases not matched to a gene: 8. The CDR3 is 16 amino acids. Germline values: CDR1 SEHNR, CDR2 FQNEAQ (reference sequence).

The rearrangement joins TRBV19 to TRBJ1-6; 7 positions match TRBD1. V lost 4 bases to trimming and J lost 0 bases; unmatched junction nucleotides: 0. Germline CDR1 reads LNHDA; CDR2 reads SQIVND (reference sequence). The CDR3 consists of 15 residues. The DNA of the CDR3 is TGTGCCAGTAGTAAGGGGGCCTCCTATAATTCACCCCTCCACTTT. This codes for CASSKGASYNSPLHF.

This chain connects TRBV4-1 to TRBJ1-1, with D hard to call. Trimming took off 5 bases at V and 1 base at J, with 8 bases between the two ends. The germline V gene encodes CDR1 MGHRA and CDR2 YSYEKL. This CDR3 contains 13 residues. In DNA, the CDR3 is TGCGCCAGCAGCTTCATCGGGAACACTGAAGCTTTCTTT. Residues: CASSFIGNTEAFF.

This clone was counted only a few times. The genes are TRBV19 and TRBJ2-5, with D perhaps TRBD2 (5 bases). Germline loops: CDR1 LNHDA, CDR2 SQIVND (reference sequence). Trimming removed 6 bases from V and 5 bases from J, with 16 bases in between. The CDR3 has 14 amino acids. CDR3 amino acids: CASSVDSFVETQYF. For the CDR3, the DNA is TGTGCCAGTAGCGTGGACTCCTTCGTGGAGACCCAGTACTTC.

This clone was seen only a few times. This chain joins TRBV2 and TRBJ1-6, with D unclear. This CDR3 is 13 amino acids long. V lost 1 base to trimming and J lost 8 bases, with 6 bases between them. CDR1 is SNHLY, CDR2 FYNNEI, per germline. The CDR3 DNA sequence: TGTGCCAGCAGTGAAGACAGTGATTCACCCCTCCACTTT. This encodes CASSEDSDSPLHF. Variable domain in full (rest from reference TRBV2 and TRBJ1-6): EPEVTQTPSHQVTQMGQEVILRCVPISNHLYFYWYRQILGQKVEFLVSFYNNEISEKSEIFDDQFSVERPDGSNFTLKIRSTKLEDSAMYFCASSEDSDSPLHFGNGTRLTVT.

This clone was detected a few times. The chain carries TRBV7-9 and TRBJ2-3; the match to TRBD1 covers 8 bases. Germline CDR1 is SEHNR and CDR2 is FQNEAQ (reference sequence). V trimming: 5 bases; J trimming: 0 bases; junction bases outside the gene matches: 7. The CDR3 sequence is 16 residues long. The CDR3 nucleotides are TGTGCCAGCAGCCCCTTATGGACAGGGAGCACAGATACGCAGTATTTT. Its translation: CASSPLWTGSTDTQYF.

The table lists this clone with a few counts. The rearrangement joins TRBV14 to TRBJ1-1, with 7 bases fitting TRBD1. J gave up 5 bases and V 4 bases, and 7 bases lay outside the gene matches. Germline CDR1 SGHDN, CDR2 FVKESK. The CDR3 contains 14 residues. The CDR3 reads CASSLKTGRTEAFF. The CDR3 DNA reads as TGTGCCAGCAGCCTAAAGACAGGGAGGACTGAAGCTTTCTTT.

CDR3 DNA sequence: TGTGCCAGCAGCTCAGGGACAGGGGCTAAGGGAGGCACTGAAGCTTTCTTT. This codes for CASSSGTGAKGGTEAFF. The V call is TRBV11-2, the J call TRBJ1-1, with TRBD1 matching 10 bases. Trimming removed 4 bases from V and 4 bases from J; junction bases left unmatched: 12. CDR3 size: 17 residues. CDR1 is SGHAT and CDR2 is FQNNGV in the germline V gene.

This clone occurred a few times. This chain joins TRBV28 and TRBJ2-1, with 13 bases identical to TRBD2. The ends lost 4 bases at V and 4 bases at J; junction bases unmatched: 4. This CDR3 has 16 residues. Germline CDR1 is MDHEN and CDR2 is SYDVKM. The CDR3 loop reads CASSYTSGGGYNEQFF. The CDR3, as DNA: TGTGCCAGCAGTTACACTAGCGGGGGGGGTTACAATGAGCAGTTCTTC.

This clone was seen more than once but under ten times. V gene TRBV29-1 combines with J gene TRBJ1-2; 9 bases map to TRBD1. Germline V CDR1 and CDR2: SQVTM, ANQGSEA. Trimming cost V 5 bases and J 8 bases; bases outside gene matches: 12. The CDR3 totals 14 residues. The CDR3 loop is CSVTTGGVVGGYTF. The CDR3 nucleotides are TGCAGCGTTACTACAGGGGGCGTAGTGGGAGGCTACACCTTC. Drawing the rest from reference TRBV29-1 and TRBJ1-2, the complete variable domain is SAVISQKPSRDICQRGTSLTIQCQVDSQVTMMFWYRQQPGQSLTLIATANQGSEATYESGFVIDKFPISRPNLTFSTLTVSNMSPEDSSIYLCSVTTGGVVGGYTFGSGTRLTVV.

This rearrangement joins TRBV28 to TRBJ1-2; 8 nucleotides agree with TRBD1. The V and J ends lost 3 bases and 3 bases, in that order; junction bases with no gene match: 9. This CDR3 has 16 amino acids. Germline CDR1 reads MDHEN; CDR2 reads SYDVKM. The CDR3 DNA is TGTGCCAGCAGTTTTGTGGACAGGGTTTATGACTATGGCTACACCTTC. Amino acid sequence: CASSFVDRVYDYGYTF.

The chain is built from TRBV15 and TRBJ2-5; no reliable D call. This CDR3 spans 13 amino acids. Trimming removed 1 base at V and 5 bases at J, with 8 bases between. Germline values: CDR1 LNHNV, CDR2 YYDKDF (reference sequence). CDR3 coding DNA: TGTGCCACCAGCAGAGGACGGCGGGAGACCCAGTACTTC. Amino acids: CATSRGRRETQYF.

The genes are TRBV27 and TRBJ2-7, with 7 positions matching TRBD2. Germline V CDR1 and CDR2: MNHEY, SMNVEV (reference sequence). After removal of 7 bases from V and 3 bases from J, the junction contained 3 bases not matched to a gene. The CDR3 contains 12 residues. DNA for the CDR3: TGTGCCAGCATTGGGGGGGACTACGAGCAGTACTTC. It encodes CASIGGDYEQYF.